The clone carrying this T cell receptor beta chain was seen repeatedly, ten times or more. TCRdb ran MiXCR on the 5' RACE reads and lists one entry per CDR3 protein. The sample lists about 22,000 distinct CDR3 sequences, just under 4.5% occurring once. The CDR3 is 16 amino acids. Germline lookup yields CDR1 SGHRS and CDR2 YFSETQ. The V gene lost 0 bases and the J gene lost 3 bases, with 12 bases spanning the gap. These data come from a study of early T cells in non-severe SARS-CoV-2 infection. The chain carries TRBV5-1 and TRBJ2-2, with a possible D match to TRBD2 (7 bases). This clonotype originated in an adult who was a healthcare worker with PCR-confirmed SARS-CoV-2 infection or an uninfected control (not recorded which). Sequencing used whole blood. The CDR3 loop reads CASSLARGADTGELFF. The CDR3 region has the DNA TGCGCCAGCAGCTTGGCTCGGGGGGCCGACACCGGGGAGCTGTTTTTT.